Sequencing of this T cell receptor beta chain was carried out in a study of blood T cell repertoires in COVID-19. Whole-study context: T cells, B-cell-depleted T cells, or PBMCs supplied cDNA or gDNA.

Methods used by the authors: Estimation of nucleated cell counts was performed using reference gene primer amplification. Repertoires were generated with immunoSEQ multiplex PCR, while TCRdb's copy carries only in-frame clones and drops some. V and J calls and clone size are copied from that table; D and trimming were computed from the DNA. The sample records about 180,000 clones, around 87% being singletons. V lost 3 bases, J lost 4 bases, and 12 bases lay in between. CDR1 is SGHAT, CDR2 FQNNGV, per germline. The CDR3 length is 14 residues. The sequencing sample was made of peripheral blood. This sequence joins TRBV11-2 and TRBJ1-1; D might be TRBD1 (6 bases). This receptor was obtained from a man in his forties with active or convalescent COVID-19. The CDR3 spells CASSFRGGATEAFF. CDR3 nucleotides: TGTGCCAGCAGCTTTAGGGGGGGTGCCACTGAAGCTTTCTTT.